Each of the 22 T cell receptor beta chains below was sequenced from the same sample in a study of Ad26.COV2.S vaccination and SARS-CoV-2 variants. The treatment here: about 20 received Ad26.COV2.S at low or high dose, single or two shots; 5 received placebo; per-sample allocation not given. All samples were drawn on day 63, counting from the first vaccine or placebo injection. TCRdb's copy holds only in-frame clones and misses some; the assay was immunoSEQ multiplex PCR. The sample has more than 300,000 clones; just over 85% are singletons. Sequences were derived from peripheral blood, sampled in a trial of Ad26.COV2.S vaccine versus placebo. Every receptor here comes from a person aged 18-60 years who received the Ad26.COV2.S COVID-19 vaccine or a placebo.

This clone was picked up one time. Other DNA sequences in this sample translate to the same CDR3. The gene calls are TRBV20-1 and TRBJ2-1; D is uncertain. V shed 4 bases and J shed 4 bases, with 2 bases lying between them. The germline gives CDR1 DFQATT, CDR2 SNEGSKA (reference sequence). The CDR3 is 10 amino acids. CDR3 sequence (DNA): TGCAGTGCTACTTACAATGAGCAGTTCTTC. Translating gives CSATYNEQFF.

This clone was counted once. The rearrangement links TRBV9 to TRBJ2-3, with 10 bases that match TRBD1. The CDR3 extends over 15 amino acids. Trimming took 3 bases from V and 3 from J; bases not matched to a gene: 4. The germline V gene has CDR1 SGDLS and CDR2 YYNGEE. CDR3 loop: CASSASGQGTDTQYF. The CDR3 nucleotides read TGTGCCAGCAGCGCTTCGGGACAGGGGACAGATACGCAGTATTTT.

The table lists this clone with a count of one. The chain uses TRBV3-1 (or the pseudogene TRBV3-2) and TRBJ2-5; 9 bases line up with TRBD1. Losses at the gene ends were 1 base for V and 7 bases for J; bases not matched to a gene: 4. The CDR3 runs to 14 residues. Per the germline V gene, CDR1 is LGHDT and CDR2 is YNNKEL (reference sequence). As DNA, the CDR3 is TGTGCCAGCAGCCAAGTAACGGACAGGGGGACCCAGTACTTC. It is translated as CASSQVTDRGTQYF.

The chain recombines TRBV7-6 with TRBJ2-5, with D possibly matching TRBD2 (7 bases). The CDR3 is 15 amino acids. Trimming cost V 5 bases and J 5 bases, with 18 bases left between them. Per the germline V gene, CDR1 is SGHVS and CDR2 is FNYEAQ. The CDR3 region is CASSRPGLQGETQYF. The DNA of the CDR3 is TGTGCCAGCAGCCGCCCGGGACTACAGGGTGAGACCCAGTACTTC.

The chain carries TRBV4-3 and TRBJ1-3; tentative D call: TRBD1 (5 bases). CDR3 length equals 17 residues. With 4 bases removed from V and 1 base from J, the gap between germline ends came to 17 bases. In germline, CDR1 is LGHNA, CDR2 YSLEER. CDR3 in DNA: TGCGCCAGCAGCCCCAGGGCCCCAGGCTCATCTGGAAACACCATATATTTT. Encoded protein: CASSPRAPGSSGNTIYF.

CDR3 residues: CASSTPTGTYGYTF. The CDR3 nucleotides read TGTGCCAGCAGCACCCCAACAGGGACCTATGGCTACACCTTC. This sequence joins TRBV7-2 and TRBJ1-2; D might be TRBD1 (6 bases). V was trimmed by 5 bases and J by 4 bases, leaving 14 bases between them. The length of the CDR3 is 14 residues. The germline V gene encodes CDR1 SGHTA and CDR2 FQGNSA.

This clone occurred once. The same CDR3 also results from other DNA sequences found in this sample. The chain combines TRBV4-3 with TRBJ2-6; unclear D gene. The germline gives CDR1 LGHNA, CDR2 YSLEER. The germline V and J ends were trimmed by 3 bases and 0 bases, with 9 bases remaining between them. This CDR3 contains 16 residues. The CDR3 region has the DNA TGCGCCAGCAGCCAGGACGTAGGCTCTGGGGCCAACGTCCTGACTTTC. Translation: CASSQDVGSGANVLTF.

The rearrangement joins TRBV7-9 to TRBJ2-7, with 10 positions matching TRBD1. The junction had 5 bases not matched to a gene; V was cut back by 5 bases and J by 1 base. The CDR3 sequence is 15 residues long. Per germline, CDR1 SEHNR and CDR2 FQNEAQ (reference sequence). The DNA for the CDR3 is TGTGCCAGCAGCCAAAGACAGGGGGCATCCTACGAGCAGTACTTC. Protein product: CASSQRQGASYEQYF.

This chain links TRBV9 with TRBJ1-2, with D hard to call. The germline V gene encodes CDR1 SGDLS and CDR2 YYNGEE. The CDR3 is 12 residues long. V dropped 0 bases and J dropped 6 bases, with 6 bases sitting between them. CDR3 protein: CASSVATNGYTF. CDR3 DNA: TGTGCCAGCAGCGTAGCTACTAATGGCTACACCTTC.

This chain links TRBV3-1 (or the pseudogene TRBV3-2) with TRBJ1-2; a weak D match, TRBD1 (6 bases). Germline lookup yields CDR1 LGHDT and CDR2 YNNKEL (reference sequence). The CDR3 is made up of 14 amino acids. Trimming cost V 2 bases and J 3 bases, with 10 bases left between them. The CDR3 reads CASSQRDTYYGYTF. In DNA form, the CDR3 reads TGTGCCAGCAGCCAACGGGACACCTACTATGGCTACACCTTC.

About this clone itself: The same CDR3 arises from other DNA sequences in this sample as well. V gene TRBV6-5 combines with J gene TRBJ2-7; 8 nucleotides match TRBD1. The CDR3 totals 14 residues. Germline V gene data show CDR1 as MNHEY and CDR2 as SVGAGI. V lost 5 bases and J lost 0; bases outside the gene matches: 3. CDR3 sequence reads: CASSLDRGSYEQYF. Written as DNA, the CDR3 is TGTGCCAGCAGTCTTGACAGGGGCTCCTACGAGCAGTACTTC.

V usage is TRBV3-1 (or the pseudogene TRBV3-2) and J usage is TRBJ1-5; D might be TRBD1 (5 bases). This CDR3 is built from 13 residues. V was shortened by 5 bases and J by 5 bases, with 10 bases between the two germline ends. Germline CDR1 reads LGHDT; CDR2 reads YNNKEL (reference sequence). CDR3: CASSWDLHQPQHF. CDR3 sequence (DNA): TGTGCCAGCAGCTGGGACCTCCATCAGCCCCAGCATTTT.

CDR3 DNA: TGTGCCAGCAGCCAAGGGACAGGGCTAGGTGAGCAGTTCTTC. Protein product: CASSQGTGLGEQFF. This chain joins TRBV7-3 and TRBJ2-1; TRBD1 aligns across 9 bases. The CDR3 spans 14 residues. The trim removed 5 bases at V and 9 bases at J, leaving 8 bases unmatched. The germline CDR1 and CDR2 sequences are SGHTA and FQGTGA.

This clone has only one observation. The J gene is TRBJ2-1, the V gene TRBV19, with D possibly being TRBD1 (6 bases). This CDR3 is 16 amino acids long. V lost 9 bases, J lost 4 bases, and 22 bases lay in between. Germline CDR1 LNHDA, CDR2 SQIVND (reference sequence). CDR3 DNA: TGTGCCAGCACTACGACGCAGGGGCAGGGATACAATGAGCAGTTCTTC. This codes for CASTTTQGQGYNEQFF.

The chain carries TRBV5-8 and TRBJ1-2; D call uncertain. Germline-derived CDR1 and CDR2 are SGHTS and YDEGEE. V lost 7 bases and J 0 bases, leaving 16 bases between the germline ends. The CDR3 sequence is 15 residues long. CDR3 coding DNA: TGTGCCAGCCGCAAACCGGGAATGCCTAACTATGGCTACACCTTC. It encodes CASRKPGMPNYGYTF.

V is TRBV10-3 and J is TRBJ2-3; TRBD2 might be the D (5 bases). CDR1 and CDR2 from the germline V gene are ENHRY and SYGVKD. CDR3 length: 15 amino acids. The germline V and J ends were trimmed by 3 bases and 0 bases, with 10 bases remaining between them. Here the CDR3 reads CAISDLRASTDTQYF. The CDR3 DNA sequence: TGTGCCATCAGTGATTTGCGGGCAAGCACAGATACGCAGTATTTT.

This rearrangement joins TRBV20-1 to TRBJ2-7; 11 nucleotides match TRBD2. This CDR3 has 17 residues. V was clipped by 3 bases and J by 0 bases; unmatched bases: 10. The V gene's germline CDR1 is DFQATT and CDR2 SNEGSKA (reference sequence). The CDR3 region is CSASCSGGADFSYEQYF. The CDR3 nucleotides are TGCAGTGCTAGTTGTAGCGGGGGGGCTGATTTCTCCTACGAGCAGTACTTC.

V usage is TRBV5-4 and J usage is TRBJ2-6; 7 bases match TRBD1. The CDR3 length is 16 residues. The germline V gene encodes CDR1 SGHNT and CDR2 YYREEE (reference sequence). The V and J ends lost 4 bases and 1 base, in that order; junction bases with no gene match: 5. The CDR3 is CASSPDRASGANVLTF. The CDR3 nucleotides are TGTGCCAGCAGCCCCGACAGGGCTTCTGGGGCCAACGTCCTGACTTTC.

The CDR3 DNA follows: TGTGCCAGCAGCCAAGATACGGGACAGGACCAAGAGACCCAGTACTTC. Amino acids: CASSQDTGQDQETQYF. The chain is built from TRBV4-2 and TRBJ2-5; 8 bases align to TRBD1. The V gene end was trimmed by 0 bases and the J gene end by 0 bases; junction bases not matched to a gene: 3. There are 16 residues in the CDR3. The V gene's germline CDR1 is LGHNA and CDR2 YNFKEQ.

The chain employs TRBV7-2 and TRBJ1-2, with D possibly matching TRBD1 (6 bases). The V end lost 4 bases, the J end lost 7 bases, and 19 bases lay between the germline ends. There are 15 residues in the CDR3. Germline V gene sequence: CDR1 SGHTA, CDR2 FQGNSA. CDR3 residues: CASSSYRVVDSGYTF. The CDR3 DNA follows: TGTGCCAGCAGCTCATACAGGGTGGTAGACTCTGGCTACACCTTC.

The CDR3, as DNA: TGCGCCAGCAGTGAGTCGATAGGGGGCGCGCATCAGGCTTTCTTT. It translates to CASSESIGGAHQAFF. This chain connects TRBV10-1 to TRBJ1-1, with 7 positions matching TRBD1. J lost 11 bases, V lost 0 bases, and 12 bases had no gene match. Germline CDR1 is WNHNN and CDR2 is SYGVQD (reference sequence). The CDR3 runs 15 residues.

This chain links TRBV18 with TRBJ1-1; weak D call: TRBD1 (6 bases). Germline values: CDR1 KGHSH, CDR2 LQKENI. V was shortened by 2 bases and J by 5 bases, with 9 bases between the two germline ends. This CDR3 region has 13 residues. CDR3 sequence: CASSPSGVTEAFF. DNA for the CDR3: TGTGCCAGCTCACCATCAGGGGTAACTGAAGCTTTCTTT. Filled out from reference TRBV18 and TRBJ1-1, the complete variable domain reads NAGVMQNPRHLVRRRGQEARLRCSPMKGHSHVYWYRQLPEEGLKFMVYLQKENIIDESGMPKERFSAEFPKEGPSILRIQQVVRGDSAAYFCASSPSGVTEAFFGQGTRLTVV.